This T cell receptor (beta chain) was sequenced for a study of blood T cell repertoires in COVID-19. Looking at the study overall: There were acute and convalescent COVID-19 samples, and they came from the United States, Italy and Spain. T cells, B-cell-depleted T cells, or PBMCs supplied cDNA or gDNA.

As processed by the authors: Amplification of reference gene primers was used by the study to estimate nucleated cell counts. Sequenced by immunoSEQ multiplex PCR; TCRdb stores in-frame clones only, minus some. For V, J and clone size, that table is used; D and trimming come from the DNA. Found here are fewer than 700,000 clones, around 90% of them singletons; the top ten hold roughly 7.4%. During active infection, Seattle patients enrolled and were then monitored through disease. The germline gives CDR1 LGHDT, CDR2 YNNKEL (reference sequence). The V and J ends lost 5 bases and 0 bases respectively, with 14 bases between them. The CDR3 runs to 15 residues.

The TCR was taken from a woman between 50 and 59 years old with COVID-19, enrolled during active disease. V and J are TRBV3-1 (or the pseudogene TRBV3-2) and TRBJ2-7; TRBD2 is a possible D gene (5 bases). Material for sequencing was peripheral blood. The CDR3, as DNA: TGTGCCAGCAGCGGAGCGGCGGGCGGCTCCTACGAGCAGTACTTC. Residues: CASSGAAGGSYEQYF.